This T cell receptor (beta chain) is drawn from a study of T cell changes during pregnancy in multiple sclerosis. After removal of 2 bases from V and 6 bases from J, the junction contained 6 bases not matched to a gene. This CDR3 is built from 15 residues. Germline CDR1 reads SGHRS; CDR2 reads YFSETQ. Produced via immunoSEQ multiplex PCR; TCRdb's table is partial and in-frame only. Among about 100,000 clones listed, approximately 90% were seen once. A few counts support this clone. The chain combines TRBV5-1 with TRBJ2-2, with 8 bases aligning to TRBD1. The receptor's source is a female donor in good health, enrolled as a control in a pregnancy study. Sequencing used peripheral blood, obtained in the third trimester of pregnancy. CDR3 loop: CASSLGQGYSGELFF. CDR3 sequence (DNA): TGCGCCAGCAGCTTAGGACAGGGCTATTCCGGGGAGCTGTTTTTT.